This T cell receptor (beta chain) was retrieved from a study of T-cell memory formation after mild COVID-19. Study summary: TCR clusters mostly belonged to single donors.

From 5'RACE with constant-segment primers came TCR alpha and TCR beta cDNA libraries that carried sample barcodes and UMIs. One entry per CDR3 protein results from TCRdb running MiXCR on the 5' RACE reads. The sample records around 310,000 distinct CDR3 sequences, about a sixth being singletons. V was pared by 3 bases and J by 2 bases, with 14 bases between. The CDR3 sequence is 15 residues long. CDR1 SGHTA and CDR2 FQGTGA come from the germline V gene. The specimen was PBMCs or a T cell subset sorted from them (not recorded which). The chain employs TRBV7-3 and TRBJ2-7; D unresolved. The TCR comes from a man in his late teens or twenties who had mild COVID-19 (a few samples of this study predate the infection). Cell type and time point are not known. The CDR3 nucleotides are TGTGCCAGCAGCTTGGGCGGCAGGACCCCCTACGAGCAGTACTTC. Its translation is CASSLGGRTPYEQYF.